This TCR beta chain derives from a study of prognosis after radiotherapy for stage I lung cancer. Study summary: Whereas more than ten patients had adenocarcinoma, squamous cell carcinoma was the tumor in 6 or 7.

Amplification of the TCR beta CDR3 (from genomic DNA) was done by two-round multiplex PCR. During first-round PCR, primers specific to each TRBV and TRBJ gene were used. Via MiXCR, TCRdb re-called the multiplex PCR reads, giving one row per CDR3 protein. The data hold over 14,000 distinct CDR3 sequences, with about 60% observed a single time. Germline V gives CDR1 DFQATT, CDR2 SNEGSKA (reference sequence). The CDR3 has 13 amino acids. The junction had 2 bases not matched to a gene; V was cut back by 2 bases and J by 2 bases. This clonotype is labeled as medium-sized. Its cognate antigen is unknown. Study observations and caveats: A determination of whether the expanded TCR clones were tumor-specific was not made.

The rearrangement joins TRBV20-1 to TRBJ1-1; 7 nucleotides align to TRBD1. The sequence came from a donor over 45 with non-small cell lung cancer. The specimen comprised PBMCs, sampled before or after stereotactic body radiation therapy (not recorded which). The CDR3 reads CSARRQGNTEAFF. As DNA, the CDR3 is TGCAGTGCTAGAAGACAGGGAAACACTGAAGCTTTCTTT.